Listed here is a single T cell receptor (beta chain). Germline CDR1 is SEHNR and CDR2 is FQNEAQ (reference sequence). The ends were cut back, 6 bases at V and 5 bases at J, with 10 bases in the middle. The CDR3 is made up of 13 amino acids. The data stem from a study of tumor-infiltrating lymphocytes in localized non-small cell lung cancer. Some clones are missing from TCRdb's copy, which holds only in-frame ones; the method was immunoSEQ multiplex PCR. Of more than 9,500 clones in the sample, just over 85% were seen once. The chain carries TRBV7-9 and TRBJ1-4; D gene ambiguous. Sequencing was done on a sample of lung tumor tissue. The receptor was derived from a human donor with non-small cell lung cancer. CDR3: CASRDPFNEKLFF. In nucleotides, the CDR3 is TGTGCCAGCAGGGACCCTTTCAATGAAAAACTGTTTTTT.